Given below is one T cell receptor (beta chain) in context. Indicated time point: newly diagnosed GD, antithyroid drugs for less than 3 months. Generation of the TCR library employed RNA extracted from PBMCs. This record comes from a study of regulatory T cells in long-lasting Graves disease. Germline CDR1 KGHSH, CDR2 LQKENI. CDR3 length equals 20 residues. The ends lost 6 bases at V and 4 bases at J; junction bases unmatched: 19. Arm-PCR with iRepertoire HTBI primers amplified the CDR3 regions for these TCR beta libraries. In the original workflow: Samples jointly harbored 62 TRBV and 14 TRBJ segments. TCRdb used MiXCR to reprocess the multiplex PCR reads, holding one entry per CDR3 protein. The authors' filters were not applied to this entry. Of hundreds of thousands of distinct CDR3 sequences in the sample, roughly 18% were seen once.

The sequence came from a female donor with Graves disease. The gene calls are TRBV18 and TRBJ2-2; 11 nucleotides align to TRBD2. The material sequenced was peripheral blood mononuclear cells (PBMCs), taken at new diagnosis, from a patient treated with antithyroid drugs. The CDR3 DNA reads as TGTGCCAGCTCGCCCACCTCGACTAGCGGGACCCTCAAATCCACCGGGGAGCTGTTTTTT. As protein: CASSPTSTSGTLKSTGELFF.